The present T cell receptor (beta chain) was sequenced within a study of T-cell reconstitution after alpha-beta-depleted transplantation in children. General study findings and limits: The study reportedly traced alpha-beta T cells about two months after transplant to several hundred expanded graft clones. For some patients, TCRbeta diversity was high at day 60 because of recipient T cells and thymic progenitors that survived. Among T cells one year after transplant, newly produced cells accounted for most counts and diversity.

As to this clonotype: Its target is unknown.

A TCRbeta library incorporating unique molecular identifiers was prepared. TCRdb processed the PCR reads anew with MiXCR; each CDR3 protein has one entry. The sample holds about 1,000,000 distinct CDR3 sequences, about 29% seen once. Germline lookup yields CDR1 MGHRA and CDR2 YSYEKL. Trimming took 4 bases from V and 2 from J; bases not matched to a gene: 8. CDR3 size: 16 residues. The source was PBMCs, mostly from graft donor cells, collected 360 days after TCRalphabeta/CD19-depleted stem cell transplant. This receptor was taken from a boy younger than two who had a stem cell transplant for SCID, so the T cells may come from the graft donor. The chain couples TRBV4-1 to TRBJ2-7; 10 bases are a match to TRBD2. The CDR3 reads CASSPLAGGSPYEQYF. The CDR3 bases are TGCGCCAGCAGCCCTTTAGCGGGGGGTTCTCCCTACGAGCAGTACTTC.